This T cell receptor (beta chain) was retrieved from a study of early T cells in non-severe SARS-CoV-2 infection. Overall study results and limits: The study's VDJdb matching favored anti-spike CD8 responses and missed private and CD4 specificities.

This clonotype came up a few times. Its antigen is currently unknown. In the library, individual cDNA molecules carried attached unique molecular identifiers. TCRdb itself ran the 5' RACE reads through MiXCR, one entry per CDR3 protein. The data show tens of thousands of distinct CDR3 sequences, roughly an eighth seen once. The sample consisted of whole blood. This receptor was taken from an adult who was a healthcare worker with PCR-confirmed SARS-CoV-2 infection or an uninfected control (not recorded which).

In nucleotides, the CDR3 is TGTGCCAGCAACGAGGGAAGCTATGGCTACACCTTC. Translating it yields CASNEGSYGYTF. This chain joins TRBV2 and TRBJ1-2; unclear D gene. The CDR3 totals 12 residues. Germline V CDR1 and CDR2: SNHLY, FYNNEI. The V and J ends lost 7 bases and 4 bases respectively, with 10 bases between them.